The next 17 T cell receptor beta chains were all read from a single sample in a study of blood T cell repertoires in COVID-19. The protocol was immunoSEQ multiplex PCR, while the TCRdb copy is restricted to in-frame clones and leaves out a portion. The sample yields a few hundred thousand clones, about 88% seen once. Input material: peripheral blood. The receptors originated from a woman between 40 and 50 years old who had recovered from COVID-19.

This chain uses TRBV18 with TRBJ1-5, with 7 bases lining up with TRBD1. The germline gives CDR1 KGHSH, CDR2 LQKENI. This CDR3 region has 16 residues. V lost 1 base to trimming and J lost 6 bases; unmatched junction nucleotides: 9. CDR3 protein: CASSPLAGGQGQPQHF. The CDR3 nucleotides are TGTGCCAGCTCACCACTTGCAGGGGGGCAAGGTCAGCCCCAGCATTTT.

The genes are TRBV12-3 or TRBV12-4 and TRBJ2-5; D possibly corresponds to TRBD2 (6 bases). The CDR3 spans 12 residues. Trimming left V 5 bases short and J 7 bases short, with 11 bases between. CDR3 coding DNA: TGTGCCAGCAGTACTAGCTCGGGGACCCAGTACTTC. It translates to CASSTSSGTQYF.

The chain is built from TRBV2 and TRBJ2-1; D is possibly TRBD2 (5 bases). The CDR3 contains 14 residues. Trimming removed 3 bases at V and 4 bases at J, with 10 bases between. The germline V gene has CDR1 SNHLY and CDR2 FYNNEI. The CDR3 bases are TGTGCCAGCAGTGACACTAGAGGGTACAATGAGCAGTTCTTC. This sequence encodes CASSDTRGYNEQFF.

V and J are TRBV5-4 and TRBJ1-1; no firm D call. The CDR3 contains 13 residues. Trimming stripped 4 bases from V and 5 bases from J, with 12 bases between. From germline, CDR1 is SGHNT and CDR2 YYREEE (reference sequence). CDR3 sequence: CASSRRVETEAFF. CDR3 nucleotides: TGTGCCAGCAGCCGGAGAGTTGAGACTGAAGCTTTCTTT.

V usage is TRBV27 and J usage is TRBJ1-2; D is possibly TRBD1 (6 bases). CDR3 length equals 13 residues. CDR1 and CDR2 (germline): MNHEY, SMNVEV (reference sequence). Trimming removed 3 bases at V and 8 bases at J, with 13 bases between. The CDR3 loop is CASSFGGVGGYTF. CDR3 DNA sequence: TGTGCCAGCAGTTTTGGGGGCGTGGGCGGCTACACCTTC.

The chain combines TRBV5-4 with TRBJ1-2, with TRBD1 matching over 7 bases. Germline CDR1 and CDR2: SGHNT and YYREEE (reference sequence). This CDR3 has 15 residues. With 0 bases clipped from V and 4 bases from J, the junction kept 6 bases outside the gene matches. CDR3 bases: TGTGCCAGCAGCTTGGGGGACCAGGGGGGCTATGGCTACACCTTC. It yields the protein CASSLGDQGGYGYTF. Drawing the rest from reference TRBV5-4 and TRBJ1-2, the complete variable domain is ETGVTQSPTHLIKTRGQQVTLRCSSQSGHNTVSWYQQALGQGPQFIFQYYREEENGRGNFPPRFSGLQFPNYSSELNVNALELDDSALYLCASSLGDQGGYGYTFGSGTRLTVV.

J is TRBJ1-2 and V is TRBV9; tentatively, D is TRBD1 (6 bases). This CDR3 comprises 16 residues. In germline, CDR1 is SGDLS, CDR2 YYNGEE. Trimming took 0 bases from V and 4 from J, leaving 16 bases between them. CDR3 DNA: TGTGCCAGCAGCGTAGAGTGGTGGGGGCAGGGCTATGGCTACACCTTC. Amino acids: CASSVEWWGQGYGYTF.

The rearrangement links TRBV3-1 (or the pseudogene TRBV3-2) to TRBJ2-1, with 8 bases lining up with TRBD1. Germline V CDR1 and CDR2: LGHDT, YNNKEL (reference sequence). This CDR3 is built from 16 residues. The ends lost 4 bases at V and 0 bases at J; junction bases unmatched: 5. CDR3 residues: CASSPRTGSSYNEQFF. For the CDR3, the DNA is TGTGCCAGCAGCCCCCGGACAGGGAGCTCCTACAATGAGCAGTTCTTC.

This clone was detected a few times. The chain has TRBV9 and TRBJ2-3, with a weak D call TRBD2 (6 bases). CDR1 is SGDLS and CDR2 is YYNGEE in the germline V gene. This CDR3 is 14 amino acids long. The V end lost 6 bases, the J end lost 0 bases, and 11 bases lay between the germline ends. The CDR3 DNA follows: TGTGCCAGCAAGGAGGGCCCTAGCACAGATACGCAGTATTTT. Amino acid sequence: CASKEGPSTDTQYF.

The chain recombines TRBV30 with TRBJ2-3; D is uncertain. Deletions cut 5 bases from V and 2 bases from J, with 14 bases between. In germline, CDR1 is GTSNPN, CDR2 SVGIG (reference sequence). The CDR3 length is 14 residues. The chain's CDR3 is CAWGLGATTDTQYF. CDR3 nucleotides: TGTGCCTGGGGTCTAGGAGCCACCACAGATACGCAGTATTTT.

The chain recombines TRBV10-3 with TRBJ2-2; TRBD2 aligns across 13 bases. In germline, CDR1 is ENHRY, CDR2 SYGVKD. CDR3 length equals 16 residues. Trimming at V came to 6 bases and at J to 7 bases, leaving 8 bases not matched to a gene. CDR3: CAIRRTSGSSGGELFF. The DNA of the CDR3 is TGTGCCATCAGGAGGACTAGCGGGAGTTCCGGCGGGGAGCTGTTTTTT.

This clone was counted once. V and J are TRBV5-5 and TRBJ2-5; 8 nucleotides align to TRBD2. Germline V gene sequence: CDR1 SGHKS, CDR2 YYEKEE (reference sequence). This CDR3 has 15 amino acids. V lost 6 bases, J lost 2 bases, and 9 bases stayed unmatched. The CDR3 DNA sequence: TGTGCCAGCATCCGGGAGGGGGGGGTACAAGAGACCCAGTACTTC. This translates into CASIREGGVQETQYF.

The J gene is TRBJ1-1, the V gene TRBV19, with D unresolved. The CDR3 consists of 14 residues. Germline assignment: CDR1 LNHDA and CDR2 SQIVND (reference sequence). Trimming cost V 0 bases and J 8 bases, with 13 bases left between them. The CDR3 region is CASSIEARRIEAFF. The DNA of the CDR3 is TGTGCCAGTAGTATAGAGGCGAGGAGGATCGAAGCTTTCTTT. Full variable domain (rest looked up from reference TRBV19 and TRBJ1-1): DGGITQSPKYLFRKEGQNVTLSCEQNLNHDAMYWYRQDPGQGLRLIYYSQIVNDFQKGDIAEGYSVSREKKESFPLTVTSAQKNPTAFYLCASSIEARRIEAFFGQGTRLTVV.

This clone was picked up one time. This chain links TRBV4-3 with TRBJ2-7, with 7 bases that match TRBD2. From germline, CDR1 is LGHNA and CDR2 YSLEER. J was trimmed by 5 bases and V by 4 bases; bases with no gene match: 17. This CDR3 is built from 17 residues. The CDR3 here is CASSPRGDGAGSNEQYF. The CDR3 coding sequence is TGCGCCAGCAGCCCCCGGGGGGACGGGGCCGGTTCCAACGAGCAGTACTTC.

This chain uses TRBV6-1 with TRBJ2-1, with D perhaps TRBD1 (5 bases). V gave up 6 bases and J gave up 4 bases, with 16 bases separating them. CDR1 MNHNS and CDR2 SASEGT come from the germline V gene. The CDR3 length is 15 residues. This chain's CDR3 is CASRNRVGAYNEQFF. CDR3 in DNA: TGTGCCAGCAGGAACCGAGTTGGGGCGTACAATGAGCAGTTCTTC.

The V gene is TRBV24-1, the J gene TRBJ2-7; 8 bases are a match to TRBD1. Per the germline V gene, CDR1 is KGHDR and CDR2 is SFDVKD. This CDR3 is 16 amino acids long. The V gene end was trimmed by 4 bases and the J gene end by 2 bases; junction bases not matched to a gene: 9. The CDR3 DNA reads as TGTGCCACCAGTGACCCAGGGACAGGAACGCCCTACGAGCAGTACTTC. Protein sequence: CATSDPGTGTPYEQYF.

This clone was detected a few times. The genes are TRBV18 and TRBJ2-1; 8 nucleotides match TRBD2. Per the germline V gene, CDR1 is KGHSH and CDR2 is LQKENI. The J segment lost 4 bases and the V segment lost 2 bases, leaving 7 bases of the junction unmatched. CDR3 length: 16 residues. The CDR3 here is CASSPAGPSGYNEQFF. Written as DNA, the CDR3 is TGTGCCAGCTCACCAGCAGGGCCTAGCGGGTACAATGAGCAGTTCTTC.